The clone carrying this TCR beta chain was observed a few times. The data originate from a study of blood T cell repertoires in COVID-19. Study summary: Acute and convalescent COVID-19 specimens originated in the United States, Italy and Spain. PBMCs, B-cell-depleted T cells, or T cells provided the cDNA or gDNA that made up the material.

Original data processing: Reference gene primer amplification in the assay estimated nucleated cell counts. The repertoire was sequenced with immunoSEQ multiplex PCR; TCRdb's copy has only in-frame clones and lacks some. The V and J calls and clone size are taken from that table; D and trimming were inferred from the DNA. This sample has about 120,000 clones, with approximately 80% found just once. The clonotype was recovered from a human donor in a cohort sampled during active COVID-19. Material for sequencing was peripheral blood.

CDR3 loop: CASSLNGEGLSEQFF. CDR3 sequence (DNA): TGTGCCAGCAGCTTGAACGGGGAAGGGCTGTCTGAGCAGTTCTTC. The chain is built from TRBV7-6 and TRBJ2-1, with D possibly being TRBD2 (5 bases). The CDR3 runs to 15 residues. V was clipped by 3 bases and J by 9 bases, with 18 bases between them. The germline gives CDR1 SGHVS, CDR2 FNYEAQ. The variable domain in full, with the rest retrieved from reference TRBV7-6 and TRBJ2-1, is GAGVSQSPRYKVTKRGQDVALRCDPISGHVSLYWYRQALGQGPEFLTYFNYEAQQDKSGLPNDRFSAERPEGSISTLTIQRTEQRDSAMYRCASSLNGEGLSEQFFGPGTRLTVL.